The clone carrying this T cell receptor beta chain came up a few times. Its specificity is unknown. The CDR3 runs to 14 residues. Between the trimmed V and J ends, which lost 4 bases and 3 bases, there was a span of 11 bases. From germline, CDR1 is MNHEY and CDR2 SVGEGT. The data derive from a study of human T cells and chemical hapten exposure. As for the study in general: The study patch tested 0.01% DPC on the upper back and read results at 6 days. Predominantly women, the patients had alopecia areata, totalis or universalis.

TCRdb re-derived calls from the RACE reads in MiXCR, one entry per CDR3 protein. In the table there are fewer than 500,000 distinct CDR3 sequences, around 5% of which are singletons. Time point denoted: patch test 1, 2 weeks after DPC sensitization. The sample's treatment: therapeutic diphenylcyclopropenone sensitization with weekly scalp DPC. The template was total RNA from unfractionated whole blood. Whole-study findings and limits: Relative to controls, expanded TCRs formed significantly more large CDR3 similarity clusters.

The source was whole blood, collected in connection with sensitization to the hapten diphenylcyclopropenone (DPC). The chain combines TRBV6-2 or TRBV6-3 with TRBJ2-3; D unresolved. The receptor comes from a woman aged 45-59 years with alopecia areata. Some clones in this sample may be carry-over from other donors' samples. CDR3 sequence (DNA): TGTGCCAGCAGTTCCAAGGACGGTACAGATACGCAGTATTTT. Amino acid sequence: CASSSKDGTDTQYF.